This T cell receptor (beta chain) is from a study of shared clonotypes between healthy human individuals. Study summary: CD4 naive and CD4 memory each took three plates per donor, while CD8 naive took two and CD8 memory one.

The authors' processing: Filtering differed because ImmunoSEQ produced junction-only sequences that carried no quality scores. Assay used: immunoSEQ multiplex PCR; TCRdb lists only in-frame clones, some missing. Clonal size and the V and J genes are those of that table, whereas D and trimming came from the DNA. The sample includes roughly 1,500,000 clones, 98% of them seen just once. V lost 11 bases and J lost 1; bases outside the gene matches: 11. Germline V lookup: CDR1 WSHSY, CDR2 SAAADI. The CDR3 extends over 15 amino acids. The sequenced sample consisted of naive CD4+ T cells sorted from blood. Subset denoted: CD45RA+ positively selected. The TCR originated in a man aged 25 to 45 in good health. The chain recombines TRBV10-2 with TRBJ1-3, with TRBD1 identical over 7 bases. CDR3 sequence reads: CAAKGTASSGNTIYF. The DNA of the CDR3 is TGCGCCGCCAAGGGGACAGCGTCGTCTGGAAACACCATATATTTT.